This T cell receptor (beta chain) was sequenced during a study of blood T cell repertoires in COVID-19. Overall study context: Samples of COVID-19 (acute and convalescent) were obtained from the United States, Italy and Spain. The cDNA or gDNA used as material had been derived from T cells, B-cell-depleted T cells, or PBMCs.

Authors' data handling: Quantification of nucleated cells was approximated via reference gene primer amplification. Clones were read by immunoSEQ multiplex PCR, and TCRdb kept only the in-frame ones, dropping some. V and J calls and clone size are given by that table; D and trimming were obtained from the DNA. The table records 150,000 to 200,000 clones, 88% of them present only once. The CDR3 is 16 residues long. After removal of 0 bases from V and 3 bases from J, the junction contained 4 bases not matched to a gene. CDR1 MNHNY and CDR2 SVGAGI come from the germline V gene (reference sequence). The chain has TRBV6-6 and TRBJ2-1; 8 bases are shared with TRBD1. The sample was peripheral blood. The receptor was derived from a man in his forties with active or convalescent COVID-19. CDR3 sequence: CASSYSEDRDYNEQFF. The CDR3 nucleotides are TGTGCCAGCAGTTACTCGGAGGACAGGGACTACAATGAGCAGTTCTTC.